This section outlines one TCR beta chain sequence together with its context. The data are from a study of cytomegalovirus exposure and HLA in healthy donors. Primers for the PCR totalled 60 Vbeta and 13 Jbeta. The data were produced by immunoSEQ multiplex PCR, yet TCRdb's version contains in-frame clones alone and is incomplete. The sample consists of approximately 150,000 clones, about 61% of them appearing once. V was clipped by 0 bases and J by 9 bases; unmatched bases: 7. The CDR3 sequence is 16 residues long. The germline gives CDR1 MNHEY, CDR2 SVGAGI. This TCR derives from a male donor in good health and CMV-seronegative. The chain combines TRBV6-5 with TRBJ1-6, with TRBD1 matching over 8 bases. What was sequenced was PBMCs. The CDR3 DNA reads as TGTGCCAGCAGTTACTCCCCGACAGGGGCAGGTTCACCCCTCCACTTT. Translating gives CASSYSPTGAGSPLHF.